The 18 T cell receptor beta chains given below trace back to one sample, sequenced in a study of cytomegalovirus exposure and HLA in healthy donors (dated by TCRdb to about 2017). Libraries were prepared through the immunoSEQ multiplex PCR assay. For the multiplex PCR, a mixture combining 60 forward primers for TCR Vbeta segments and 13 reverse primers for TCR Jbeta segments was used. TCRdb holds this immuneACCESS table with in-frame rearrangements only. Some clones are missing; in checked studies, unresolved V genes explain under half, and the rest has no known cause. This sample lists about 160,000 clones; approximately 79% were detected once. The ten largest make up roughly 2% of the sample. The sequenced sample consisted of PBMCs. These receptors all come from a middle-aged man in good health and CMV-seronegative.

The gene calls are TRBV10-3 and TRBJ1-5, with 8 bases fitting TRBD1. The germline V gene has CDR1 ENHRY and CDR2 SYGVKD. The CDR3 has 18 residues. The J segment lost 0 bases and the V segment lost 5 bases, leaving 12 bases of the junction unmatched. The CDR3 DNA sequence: TGTGCCATCAGTCAAACTCACAGGGGGACAGCTAGCAATCAGCCCCAGCATTTT. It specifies CAISQTHRGTASNQPQHF.

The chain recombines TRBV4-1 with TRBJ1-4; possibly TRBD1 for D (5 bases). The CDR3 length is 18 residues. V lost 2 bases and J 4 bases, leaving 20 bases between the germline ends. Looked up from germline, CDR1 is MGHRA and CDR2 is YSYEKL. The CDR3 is CASSQLSLGGVGNEKLFF. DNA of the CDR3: TGCGCCAGCAGCCAACTAAGCCTGGGGGGGGTGGGTAATGAAAAACTGTTTTTT.

CDR3: CASSLYSPLSYEQYF. The CDR3, as DNA: TGTGCCAGCAGTTTATACTCTCCCCTCTCCTACGAGCAGTACTTC. The chain combines TRBV28 with TRBJ2-7, with no clear D. This CDR3 region has 15 residues. The V and J ends lost 1 base and 0 bases respectively, with 10 bases between them. Germline V gene sequence: CDR1 MDHEN, CDR2 SYDVKM.

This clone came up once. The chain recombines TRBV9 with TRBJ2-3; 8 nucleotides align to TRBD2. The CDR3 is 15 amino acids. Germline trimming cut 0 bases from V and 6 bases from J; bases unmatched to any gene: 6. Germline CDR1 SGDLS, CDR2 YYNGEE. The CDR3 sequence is CASSVEGLVRDTQYF. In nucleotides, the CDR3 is TGTGCCAGCAGCGTAGAGGGACTAGTCAGGGATACGCAGTATTTT.

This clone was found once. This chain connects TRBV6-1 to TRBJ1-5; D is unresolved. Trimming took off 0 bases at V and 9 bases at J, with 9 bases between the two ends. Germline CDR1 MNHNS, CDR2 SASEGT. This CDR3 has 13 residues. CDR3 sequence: CASSEAAGWPQHF. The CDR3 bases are TGTGCCAGCAGTGAAGCGGCGGGTTGGCCCCAGCATTTT.

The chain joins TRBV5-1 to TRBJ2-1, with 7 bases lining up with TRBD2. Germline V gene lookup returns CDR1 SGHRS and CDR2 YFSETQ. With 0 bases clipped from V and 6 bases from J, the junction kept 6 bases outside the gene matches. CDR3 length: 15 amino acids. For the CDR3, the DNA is TGCGCCAGCAGCTTGGTGGGGGAGGGCCGCAATGAGCAGTTCTTC. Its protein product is CASSLVGEGRNEQFF. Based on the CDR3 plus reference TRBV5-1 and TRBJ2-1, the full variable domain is KAGVTQTPRYLIKTRGQQVTLSCSPISGHRSVSWYQQTPGQGLQFLFEYFSETQRNKGNFPGRFSGRQFSNSRSEMNVSTLELGDSALYLCASSLVGEGRNEQFFGPGTRLTVL.

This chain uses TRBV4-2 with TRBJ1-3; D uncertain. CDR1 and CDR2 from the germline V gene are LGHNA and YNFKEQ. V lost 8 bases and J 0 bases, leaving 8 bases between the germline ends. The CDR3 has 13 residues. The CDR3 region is CASGESSGNTIYF. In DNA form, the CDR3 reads TGTGCCAGCGGAGAAAGCTCTGGAAACACCATATATTTT.

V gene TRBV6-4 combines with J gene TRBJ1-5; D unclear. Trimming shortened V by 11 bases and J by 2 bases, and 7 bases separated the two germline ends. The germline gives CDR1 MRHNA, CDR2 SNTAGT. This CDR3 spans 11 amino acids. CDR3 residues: CAYGGNQPQHF. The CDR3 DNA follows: TGTGCCTACGGGGGCAATCAGCCCCAGCATTTT.

CDR3 nucleotides: TGTGCCATCAGGGGTGGGAGATCCGGGGACTATGGCTACACCTTC. This codes for CAIRGGRSGDYGYTF. The chain joins TRBV10-3 to TRBJ1-2; D is ambiguous. The CDR3 totals 15 residues. Germline assignment: CDR1 ENHRY and CDR2 SYGVKD. V lost 6 bases and J lost 3, with 17 bases in between.

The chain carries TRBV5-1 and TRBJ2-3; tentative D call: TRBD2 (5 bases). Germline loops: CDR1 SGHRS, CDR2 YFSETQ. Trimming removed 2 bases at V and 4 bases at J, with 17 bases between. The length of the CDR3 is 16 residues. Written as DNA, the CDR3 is TGCGCCAGCAGCTTAAACGGGGAACCTCGGTCAGATACGCAGTATTTT. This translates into CASSLNGEPRSDTQYF.

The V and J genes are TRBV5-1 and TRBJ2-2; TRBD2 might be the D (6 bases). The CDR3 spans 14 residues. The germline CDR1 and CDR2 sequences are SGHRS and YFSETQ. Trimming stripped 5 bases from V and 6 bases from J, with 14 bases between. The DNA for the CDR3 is TGCGCCAGCAGGCGGGCGGGAAGGGCCGGGGAGCTGTTTTTT. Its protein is CASRRAGRAGELFF.

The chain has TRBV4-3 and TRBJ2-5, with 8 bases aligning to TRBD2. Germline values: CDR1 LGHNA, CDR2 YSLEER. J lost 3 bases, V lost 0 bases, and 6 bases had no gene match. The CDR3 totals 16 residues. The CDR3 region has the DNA TGCGCCAGCAGCCAAGAGGGGGGACTAGTGGAAGAGACCCAGTACTTC. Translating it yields CASSQEGGLVEETQYF.

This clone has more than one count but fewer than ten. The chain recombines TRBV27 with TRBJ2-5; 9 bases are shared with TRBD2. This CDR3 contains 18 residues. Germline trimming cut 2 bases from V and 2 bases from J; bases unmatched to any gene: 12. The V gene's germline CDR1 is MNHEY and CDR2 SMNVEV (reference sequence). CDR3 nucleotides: TGTGCCAGCAGTTTACGCGTAGGGACTAGCTTTCCACAAGAGACCCAGTACTTC. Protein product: CASSLRVGTSFPQETQYF.

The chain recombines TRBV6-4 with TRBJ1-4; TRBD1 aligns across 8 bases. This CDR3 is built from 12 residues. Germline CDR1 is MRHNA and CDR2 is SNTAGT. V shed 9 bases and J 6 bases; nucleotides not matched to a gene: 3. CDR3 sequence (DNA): TGTGCCAGGACAGGGGACTATGAAAAACTGTTTTTT. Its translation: CARTGDYEKLFF.

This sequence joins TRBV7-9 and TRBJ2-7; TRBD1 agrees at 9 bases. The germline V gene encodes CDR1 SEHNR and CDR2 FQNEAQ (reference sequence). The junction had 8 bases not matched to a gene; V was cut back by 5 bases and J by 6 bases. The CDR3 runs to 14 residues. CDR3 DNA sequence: TGTGCCAGCAGCCCCCGGGACAGGGAGTCCGAGCAGTACTTC. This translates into CASSPRDRESEQYF.

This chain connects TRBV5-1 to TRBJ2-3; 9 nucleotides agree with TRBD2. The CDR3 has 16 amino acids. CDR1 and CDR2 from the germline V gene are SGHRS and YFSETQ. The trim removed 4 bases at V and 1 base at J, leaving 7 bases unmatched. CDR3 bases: TGCGCCAGCAGCGTGGTTAGCGGGAGTGGCACAGATACGCAGTATTTT. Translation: CASSVVSGSGTDTQYF.

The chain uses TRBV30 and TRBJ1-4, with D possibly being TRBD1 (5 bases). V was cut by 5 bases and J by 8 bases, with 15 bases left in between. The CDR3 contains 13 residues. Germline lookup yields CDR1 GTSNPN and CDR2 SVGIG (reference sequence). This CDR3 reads CAWGAGAREKLFF. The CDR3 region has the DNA TGTGCCTGGGGGGCTGGGGCGCGGGAAAAACTGTTTTTT. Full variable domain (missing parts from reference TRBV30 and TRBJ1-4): SQTIHQWPATLVQPVGSPLSLECTVEGTSNPNLYWYRQAAGRGLQLLFYSVGIGQISSEVPQNLSASRPQDRQFILSSKKLLLSDSGFYLCAWGAGAREKLFFGSGTQLSVL.

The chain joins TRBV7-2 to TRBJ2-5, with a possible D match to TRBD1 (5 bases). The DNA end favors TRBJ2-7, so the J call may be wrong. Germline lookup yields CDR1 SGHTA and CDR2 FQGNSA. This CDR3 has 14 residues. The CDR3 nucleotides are TGTGCCAGCAGCTTAGTAGGACAATCCTACGAGCAGTACTTC. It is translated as CASSLVGQSYEQYF.